This TCR beta chain was identified during a study of blood T cell repertoires in COVID-19. Study overall: Donors in the United States, Italy and Spain gave samples during acute or convalescent COVID-19. The cDNA or gDNA used as material had been derived from T cells, B-cell-depleted T cells, or PBMCs.

The trim removed 4 bases at V and 5 bases at J, leaving 4 bases unmatched. This CDR3 has 13 residues. CDR1 MNHEY and CDR2 SVGAGI come from the germline V gene. Methods used by the authors: Amplifying reference gene primers gave estimates of nucleated cell counts. Method: immunoSEQ multiplex PCR; TCRdb's copy keeps in-frame clones and lacks some. V and J calls plus clone size are reproduced from that table; the DNA served to infer D and trimming. The repertoire includes 59,000 or so clones, roughly 80% of them detected once, and approximately 5% sits in the top ten. This receptor was taken from a human donor in a cohort sampled during active COVID-19. The rearrangement uses TRBV6-5 and TRBJ1-1; 7 bases agree with TRBD1. Sample: peripheral blood. CDR3 DNA sequence: TGTGCCAGCAGTTTCGACAGGGTGACTGAAGCTTTCTTT. As protein: CASSFDRVTEAFF.